The 12 T cell receptor beta chains listed next were all sequenced from one sample in a study of blood T cell repertoires in COVID-19. Repertoires were generated with immunoSEQ multiplex PCR, while TCRdb's copy carries only in-frame clones and drops some. Here the sample spans 150,000 to 200,000 clones, more than 75% being singletons. The material sequenced was PBMCs or T cells enriched from blood (not recorded which). The source of these receptors is a woman aged 50 to 60 who had recovered from COVID-19.

The chain employs TRBV18 and TRBJ2-1, with TRBD1 identical over 10 bases. The J segment lost 3 bases and the V segment lost 4 bases, leaving 6 bases of the junction unmatched. The CDR3 runs to 16 residues. Germline V CDR1 and CDR2: KGHSH, LQKENI. As DNA, the CDR3 is TGTGCCAGCTCACGTTCCGGGACAGGGGTCTACAATGAGCAGTTCTTC. It is translated as CASSRSGTGVYNEQFF.

This clone was detected a few times. This chain uses TRBV6-5 with TRBJ2-3, with D uncertain. Per germline, CDR1 MNHEY and CDR2 SVGAGI. The CDR3 loop spans 14 amino acids. V lost 8 bases to trimming and J lost 0 bases, with 12 bases between them. The CDR3 nucleotides read TGTGCCAGCCAACCGGTTTCTAGCACAGATACGCAGTATTTT. This codes for CASQPVSSTDTQYF.

The genes are TRBV18 and TRBJ1-5; 10 bases map to TRBD1. CDR3 length: 15 residues. Per germline, CDR1 KGHSH and CDR2 LQKENI. The V gene end was trimmed by 5 bases and the J gene end by 5 bases; junction bases not matched to a gene: 6. CDR3 sequence reads: CASSIMGTGDQPQHF. CDR3 bases: TGTGCCAGCTCAATAATGGGGACAGGGGATCAGCCCCAGCATTTT.

The CDR3 DNA reads as TGTGCCAGCAGAAAGGGACTAGCGGGAGGTCAAGAGACCCAGTACTTC. Its translation: CASRKGLAGGQETQYF. The rearrangement links TRBV2 to TRBJ2-5; 15 positions agree with TRBD2. Trimming took 6 bases from V and 2 from J; bases not matched to a gene: 4. The CDR3 spans 16 residues. Germline CDR1 reads SNHLY; CDR2 reads FYNNEI. The whole variable domain, filled in from reference TRBV2 and TRBJ2-5, reads EPEVTQTPSHQVTQMGQEVILRCVPISNHLYFYWYRQILGQKVEFLVSFYNNEISEKSEIFDDQFSVERPDGSNFTLKIRSTKLEDSAMYFCASRKGLAGGQETQYFGPGTRLLVL.

The rearrangement joins TRBV28 to TRBJ1-1, with TRBD1 matching 8 bases. V was clipped by 4 bases and J by 10 bases; unmatched bases: 8. The germline gives CDR1 MDHEN, CDR2 SYDVKM. This CDR3 spans 13 amino acids. The CDR3 DNA is TGTGCCAGCAGTTCCACAGGGGGTGACGGAGCTTTCTTT. As protein: CASSSTGGDGAFF.

The chain recombines TRBV7-7 with TRBJ2-1; 7 nucleotides line up with TRBD2. CDR3 size: 18 residues. With 1 base clipped from V and 1 base from J, the junction kept 10 bases outside the gene matches. Germline V gene lookup returns CDR1 SSHAT and CDR2 FNYEAQ (reference sequence). CDR3 amino acids: CASSLGSSGTVSYNEQFF. CDR3 bases: TGTGCCAGCAGCTTAGGATCTAGCGGCACTGTTTCCTACAATGAGCAGTTCTTC. The complete variable domain, with remaining parts taken from reference TRBV7-7 and TRBJ2-1, reads GAGVSQSPRYKVTKRGQDVTLRCDPISSHATLYWYQQALGQGPEFLTYFNYEAQPDKSGLPSDRFSAERPEGSISTLTIQRTEQRDSAMYRCASSLGSSGTVSYNEQFFGPGTRLTVL.

V and J are TRBV30 and TRBJ1-2; unclear D gene. The CDR3 is 13 amino acids. With 3 bases removed from V and 1 base from J, the gap between germline ends came to 9 bases. The V gene's germline CDR1 is GTSNPN and CDR2 SVGIG (reference sequence). CDR3 in amino acids: CAWRADNNYGYTF. The CDR3 DNA reads as TGTGCCTGGAGGGCGGATAATAACTATGGCTACACCTTC.

The chain joins TRBV6-2 or TRBV6-3 to TRBJ2-7; 8 bases match TRBD1. Germline-derived CDR1 and CDR2 are MNHEY and SVGEGT. The CDR3 covers 13 residues. V was clipped by 5 bases and J by 2 bases; unmatched bases: 2. The chain's CDR3 is CASSPGGTYEQYF. The DNA for the CDR3 is TGTGCCAGCAGTCCAGGGGGCACCTACGAGCAGTACTTC.

V is TRBV20-1 and J is TRBJ1-2; TRBD1 matches at 8 bases. The CDR3 runs to 11 residues. V lost 6 bases, J lost 8 bases, and 5 bases stayed unmatched. CDR1 and CDR2 from the germline V gene are DFQATT and SNEGSKA (reference sequence). CDR3 bases: TGCAGTGCCGCAGGGGGCAGGGGCTACACCTTC. It is translated as CSAAGGRGYTF.

The rearrangement uses TRBV4-1 and TRBJ2-2; D may be TRBD1 (6 bases). V lost 10 bases and J 6 bases, leaving 18 bases between the germline ends. The CDR3 is made up of 14 amino acids. Germline CDR1 and CDR2: MGHRA and YSYEKL. The CDR3 reads CATGGGFVAGELFF. In DNA, the CDR3 is TGCGCCACTGGTGGGGGCTTTGTGGCCGGGGAGCTGTTTTTT.

V usage is TRBV19 and J usage is TRBJ2-1; TRBD2 matches at 9 bases. The CDR3 sequence is 14 residues long. V dropped 10 bases and J dropped 3; count of bases not matched to a gene: 7. Germline V gene lookup returns CDR1 LNHDA and CDR2 SQIVND (reference sequence). This chain's CDR3 is CATDSGSSYNEQFF. CDR3 bases: TGTGCCACCGATAGCGGGAGTAGCTACAATGAGCAGTTCTTC.

This rearrangement joins TRBV18 to TRBJ1-2; TRBD1 might be the D (5 bases). CDR1 and CDR2 (germline): KGHSH, LQKENI. The CDR3 sequence is 16 residues long. Trimming removed 1 base from V and 2 bases from J, with 14 bases in between. CDR3 region: CASSPRRGGENYGYTF. CDR3 nucleotides: TGTGCCAGCTCACCACGACGTGGGGGGGAGAACTATGGCTACACCTTC.